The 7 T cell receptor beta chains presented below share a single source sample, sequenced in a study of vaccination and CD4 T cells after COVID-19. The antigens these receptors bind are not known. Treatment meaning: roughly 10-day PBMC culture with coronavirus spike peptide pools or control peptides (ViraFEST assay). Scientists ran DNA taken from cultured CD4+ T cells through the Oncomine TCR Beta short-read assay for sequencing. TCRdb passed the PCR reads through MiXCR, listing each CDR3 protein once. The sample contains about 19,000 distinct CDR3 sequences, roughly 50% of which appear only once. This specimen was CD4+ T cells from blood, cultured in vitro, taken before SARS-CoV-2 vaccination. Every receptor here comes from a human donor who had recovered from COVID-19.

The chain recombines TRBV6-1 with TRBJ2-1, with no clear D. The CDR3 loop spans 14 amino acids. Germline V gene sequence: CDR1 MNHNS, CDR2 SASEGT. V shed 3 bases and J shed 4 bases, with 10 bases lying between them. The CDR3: CASSEGPTYNEQFF. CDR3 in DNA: TGTGCCAGCAGTGAGGGTCCGACTTACAATGAGCAGTTCTTC.

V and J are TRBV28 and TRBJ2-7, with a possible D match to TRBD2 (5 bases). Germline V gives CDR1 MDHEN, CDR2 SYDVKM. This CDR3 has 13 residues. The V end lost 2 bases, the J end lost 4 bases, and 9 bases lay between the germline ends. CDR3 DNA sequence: TGTGCCAGCAGTTTACCACTAGGGTACGAGCAGTACTTC. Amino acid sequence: CASSLPLGYEQYF.

CDR3 in amino acids: CASSEVGSGAGNQPQHF. The CDR3 DNA reads TGTGCCAGCAGTGAAGTGGGGTCGGGGGCGGGGAATCAGCCCCAGCATTTT. V and J are TRBV2 and TRBJ1-5; the D gene is possibly TRBD1 (6 bases). The CDR3 spans 17 residues. V was cut by 1 base and J by 4 bases, with 17 bases left in between. Germline V gene lookup returns CDR1 SNHLY and CDR2 FYNNEI.

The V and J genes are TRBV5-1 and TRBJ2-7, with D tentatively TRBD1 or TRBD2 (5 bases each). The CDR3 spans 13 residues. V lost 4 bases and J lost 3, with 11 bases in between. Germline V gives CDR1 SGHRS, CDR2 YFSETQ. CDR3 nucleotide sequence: TGCGCCAGCAGCGGTCGGGGCCTCTACGAGCAGTACTTC. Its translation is CASSGRGLYEQYF.

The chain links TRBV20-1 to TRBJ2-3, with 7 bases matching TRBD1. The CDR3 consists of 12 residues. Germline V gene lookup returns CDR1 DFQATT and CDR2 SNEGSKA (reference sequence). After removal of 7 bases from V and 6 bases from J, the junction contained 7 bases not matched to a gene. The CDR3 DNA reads TGCAGTGTCTTCCAGGGGGAGGATACGCAGTATTTT. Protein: CSVFQGEDTQYF.

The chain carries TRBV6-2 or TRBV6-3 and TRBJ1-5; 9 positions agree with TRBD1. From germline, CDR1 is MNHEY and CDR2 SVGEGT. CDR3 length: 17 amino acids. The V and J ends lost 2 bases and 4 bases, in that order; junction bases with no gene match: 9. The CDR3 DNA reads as TGTGCCAGCAGTTACCTTTGGGGACAGGGAGTAAATCAGCCCCAGCATTTT. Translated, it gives CASSYLWGQGVNQPQHF.

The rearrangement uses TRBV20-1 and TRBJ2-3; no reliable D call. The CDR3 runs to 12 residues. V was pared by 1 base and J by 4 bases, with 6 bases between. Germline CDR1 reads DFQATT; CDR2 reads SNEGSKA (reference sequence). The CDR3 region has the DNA TGCAGTGCTAGAGTCGAGGCAGATACGCAGTATTTT. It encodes CSARVEADTQYF.